The 9 T cell receptor beta chains below all came from one sample that was sequenced in a study of CD8 T cells in Susac syndrome (dated by TCRdb to between 2018 and 2021). Receptor libraries were prepared by the immunoSEQ multiplex PCR assay. RNA was extracted using the RNeasy kit, and roughly 0.5 to 1 microgram was reverse transcribed with random hexamers. TCRdb reanalyzed the raw reads on its own, using fastp at Q25 for trimming and MiXCR for clone calling, and kept in-frame beta chains. CDR3 protein duplicates are merged, each entry listing the most common genes and DNA. The sample table records approximately 200,000 distinct CDR3 sequences; 90% to 95% of these occur just once. Roughly 0.13% of the sample is taken by the ten largest. Sequencing was performed on CD8+ T cells from PBMCs. The receptors stem from a human donor with multiple sclerosis.

This clonotype was seen more than once but under ten times. The chain uses TRBV7-9 and TRBJ2-1; TRBD2 matches at 8 bases. Trimming at V came to 4 bases and at J to 4 bases, leaving 6 bases not matched to a gene. From germline, CDR1 is SEHNR and CDR2 FQNEAQ (reference sequence). This CDR3 spans 15 amino acids. The CDR3 sequence is CASSSGTSDYNEQFF. For the CDR3, the DNA is TGTGCCAGCAGCTCCGGGACTAGTGATTACAATGAGCAGTTCTTC. Looking up the rest from reference TRBV7-9 and TRBJ2-1 gives the full variable domain: DTGVSQNPRHKITKRGQNVTFRCDPISEHNRLYWYRQTLGQGPEFLTYFQNEAQLEKSRLLSDRFSAERPKGSFSTLEIQRTEQGDSAMYLCASSSGTSDYNEQFFGPGTRLTVL.

The chain combines TRBV3-1 with TRBJ2-5, with D perhaps matching TRBD2 (6 bases). This CDR3 region has 13 residues. CDR1 is LGHDT, CDR2 YNNKEL, per germline (reference sequence). Trimming took 3 bases from V and 9 from J, leaving 14 bases between them. CDR3 DNA: TGTGCCAGCAGCCAGACGACCAGGGAGGCCCAGTACTTC. Protein product: CASSQTTREAQYF.

V is TRBV6-5 and J is TRBJ2-7; maybe TRBD1 (5 bases). The CDR3 is 17 amino acids. Germline CDR1 and CDR2: MNHEY and SVGAGI. V lost 4 bases and J lost 2, with 21 bases in between. CDR3 nucleotide sequence: TGTGCCAGCAGTTCTTGGGGCTTAGGATTGCCGGCCTACGAGCAGTACTTC. Translation gives CASSSWGLGLPAYEQYF.

The chain employs TRBV29-1 and TRBJ2-1; D remains unclear. Trimming pared 0 bases from V and 6 bases from J, leaving 6 bases between. Germline V CDR1 and CDR2: SQVTM, ANQGSEA. The CDR3 covers 12 residues. CDR3 sequence reads: CSVEDDANEQFF. CDR3 nucleotides: TGCAGCGTTGAAGATGACGCCAATGAGCAGTTCTTC.

The chain joins TRBV25-1 to TRBJ1-3; D unclear. Trimming shortened V by 1 base and J by 3 bases, and 7 bases separated the two germline ends. Germline-derived CDR1 and CDR2 are MGHDK and SYGVNS. This CDR3 is 14 amino acids long. The CDR3 DNA sequence: TGTGCCAGCAGTGAATCTCGCGGTGGAAACACCATATATTTT. This encodes CASSESRGGNTIYF.

V is TRBV9 and J is TRBJ1-4, with a tentative D call TRBD1 (5 bases). The CDR3 is 15 amino acids. Germline V gene lookup returns CDR1 SGDLS and CDR2 YYNGEE. The V gene lost 6 bases and the J gene lost 7 bases, with 19 bases spanning the gap. The CDR3 sequence: CASTLSGTESEKLFF. Written as DNA, the CDR3 is TGTGCCAGCACCTTATCCGGGACGGAGAGTGAAAAACTGTTTTTT.

The genes are TRBV11-3 and TRBJ1-2; a possible D gene is TRBD1 (6 bases). CDR3 length: 18 amino acids. V lost 5 bases to trimming and J lost 8 bases, with 30 bases between them. CDR1 and CDR2 (germline): SGHNT, YENEEA. CDR3 loop: CASSPWTEGKGDRDGYTF. In DNA, the CDR3 is TGTGCCAGCAGCCCCTGGACAGAGGGTAAAGGGGACCGTGACGGCTACACCTTC. Complete variable domain (other parts from reference TRBV11-3 and TRBJ1-2): EAGVVQSPRYKIIEKKQPVAFWCNPISGHNTLYWYLQNLGQGPELLIRYENEEAVDDSQLPKDRFSAERLKGVDSTLKIQPAELGDSAVYLCASSPWTEGKGDRDGYTFGSGTRLTVV.

The V gene is TRBV12-3 or TRBV12-4, the J gene TRBJ2-3, with TRBD2 identical over 8 bases. The junction had 7 bases not matched to a gene; V was cut back by 2 bases and J by 6 bases. The CDR3 length is 15 residues. The CDR3 DNA sequence: TGTGCCAGCAGTTTACGGGGGGGGGATCTGGATACGCAGTATTTT. Protein product: CASSLRGGDLDTQYF.

This sequence joins TRBV3-1 and TRBJ2-7; no clear D. The CDR3 consists of 13 residues. The germline V gene encodes CDR1 LGHDT and CDR2 YNNKEL (reference sequence). Trimming removed 4 bases from V and 3 bases from J, with 10 bases in between. The CDR3 loop reads CASSLSPYYEQYF. In DNA form, the CDR3 reads TGTGCCAGCAGCCTGTCGCCTTACTACGAGCAGTACTTC.